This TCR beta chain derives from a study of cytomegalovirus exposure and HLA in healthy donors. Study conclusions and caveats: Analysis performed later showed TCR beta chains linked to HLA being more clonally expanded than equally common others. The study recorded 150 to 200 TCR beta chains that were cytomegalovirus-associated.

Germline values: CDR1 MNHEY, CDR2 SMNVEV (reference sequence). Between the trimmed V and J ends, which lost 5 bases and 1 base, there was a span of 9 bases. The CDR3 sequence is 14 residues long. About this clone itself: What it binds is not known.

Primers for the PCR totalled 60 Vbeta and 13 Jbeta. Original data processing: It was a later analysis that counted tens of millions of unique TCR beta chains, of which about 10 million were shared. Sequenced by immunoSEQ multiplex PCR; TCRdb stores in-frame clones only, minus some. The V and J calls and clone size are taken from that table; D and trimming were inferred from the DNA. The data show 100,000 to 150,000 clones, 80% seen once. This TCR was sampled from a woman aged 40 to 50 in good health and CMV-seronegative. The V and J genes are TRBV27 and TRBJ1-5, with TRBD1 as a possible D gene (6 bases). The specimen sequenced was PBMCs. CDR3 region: CASSPGQSNQPQHF. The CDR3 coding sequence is TGTGCCAGCAGTCCCGGACAGAGCAATCAGCCCCAGCATTTT.